A selection of T cell receptor beta chains follows, all from one sample in a study of identifying expanded T cells in peripheral blood. Sequencing used immunoSEQ multiplex PCR; TCRdb keeps in-frame clones, though not all of them. The sample has fewer than 85,000 clones, over 75% seen once. The sequenced sample consisted of blood. All receptors derive from a person aged 18 to 75 in good health. Each CDR3 is given with its conserved first and last residue. A D gene is named only where the DNA matches it firmly. The listing skips clone size in some rows; elsewhere it reads once, few, many or a size class.

j_gene: TRBJ2-3; abundance: .; v_gene: TRBV7-2; d_gene: TRBD2; CDR3nt: TGTGCCAGCAGCTTATTTGTCCTTAGAGCGGGGACCACCCCAGATACGCAGTATTTT; CDR3aa: CASSLFVLRAGTTPDTQYF
j_gene: TRBJ2-2; abundance: .; v_gene: TRBV9; d_gene: .; CDR3nt: TGTGCCAGCAGCGTAGCTGGTAGTCTCACCGGGGAGCTGTTTTTT; CDR3aa: CASSVAGSLTGELFF
j_gene: TRBJ1-6; abundance: few; v_gene: TRBV9; d_gene: .; CDR3nt: TGTGCCAGCAGGGGAGGGTCGGGGTCACCCCTCCACTTT; CDR3aa: CASRGGSGSPLHF
j_gene: TRBJ2-1; abundance: .; v_gene: TRBV6-5; d_gene: .; CDR3nt: TGTGCCAGCAGTTACACGGGGTACAATGAGCAGTTCTTC; CDR3aa: CASSYTGYNEQFF
j_gene: TRBJ1-5; abundance: .; v_gene: TRBV4-1; d_gene: .; CDR3nt: TGCGCCAGCAGCCAAGAGGGGGGTTGGCCCCAGCATTTT; CDR3aa: CASSQEGGWPQHF
j_gene: TRBJ2-3; abundance: once; v_gene: TRBV5-1; d_gene: .; CDR3nt: TGCGCCAGCAGCTTGGTGACAGGTTCTAGCACAGATACGCAGTATTTT; CDR3aa: CASSLVTGSSTDTQYF
j_gene: TRBJ2-1; abundance: .; v_gene: TRBV6-5; d_gene: .; CDR3nt: TGTGCCAGCAGTTACTTCGCCTGGCCCAATGAGCAGTTCTTC; CDR3aa: CASSYFAWPNEQFF
j_gene: TRBJ2-2; abundance: .; v_gene: TRBV5-6; d_gene: .; CDR3nt: TGTGCCAGCAGCTCCGGGACCTACACCGGGGAGCTGTTTTTT; CDR3aa: CASSSGTYTGELFF
j_gene: TRBJ1-3; abundance: .; v_gene: TRBV4-3; d_gene: .; CDR3nt: TGCGCCAGCAGCCAAGGGGGGACGACTGGAAACACCATATATTTT; CDR3aa: CASSQGGTTGNTIYF
j_gene: TRBJ1-4; abundance: few; v_gene: TRBV19; d_gene: .; CDR3nt: TGTGCCAGCCAGACGGTGGTGGGGGAAAAACTGTTTTTT; CDR3aa: CASQTVVGEKLFF